The rows below give T cell receptor beta chains drawn from one sample of a study of blood T cell repertoires in COVID-19. Assay: immunoSEQ multiplex PCR; the TCRdb copy retains only in-frame clones and omits some. This sample has about 350,000 clones; 87% occur once, and the top ten carry approximately 9.3%. The sequenced sample consisted of peripheral blood. These TCRs come from a man in his thirties or forties with COVID-19, enrolled during active disease. Both conserved end residues are part of each CDR3. The order of the fields is CDR3 protein, CDR3 DNA, clone size, J gene, D gene, V gene. The D gene is left open where the match is weak. Some rows mark clone size as missing; the rest say once, few, many or name a class of expanded clone.

cdr3_aa: CATSDENRETQYF
cdr3_nt: TGTGCCACCAGTGACGAAAACCGGGAGACCCAGTACTTC
clone_size: once
j_call: TRBJ2-5
d_call: NA
v_call: TRBV24-1

cdr3_aa: CASSLATAGGQETQYF
cdr3_nt: TGTGCCAGCAGCTTAGCGACCGCGGGGGGACAAGAGACCCAGTACTTC
clone_size: NA
j_call: TRBJ2-5
d_call: TRBD2
v_call: TRBV7-9

cdr3_aa: CASSQLAGGTDTQYF
cdr3_nt: TGTGCCAGCAGTCAGCTAGCGGGAGGCACAGATACGCAGTATTTT
clone_size: once
j_call: TRBJ2-3
d_call: TRBD2
v_call: TRBV6-5

cdr3_aa: CATSRGVRGTKNEQFF
cdr3_nt: TGTGCCACCAGCAGGGGGGTCAGGGGAACGAAAAATGAGCAGTTCTTC
clone_size: once
j_call: TRBJ2-1
d_call: NA
v_call: TRBV15

cdr3_aa: CAWSGGLSYNEQFF
cdr3_nt: TGTGCCTGGAGCGGGGGGCTTTCCTACAATGAGCAGTTCTTC
clone_size: NA
j_call: TRBJ2-1
d_call: NA
v_call: TRBV30

cdr3_aa: CASSLGTGGYEQYF
cdr3_nt: TGTGCCAGCAGCTTGGGGACAGGGGGCTACGAGCAGTACTTC
clone_size: NA
j_call: TRBJ2-7
d_call: TRBD1
v_call: TRBV5-4

cdr3_aa: CASSTGTSGRRDTGELFF
cdr3_nt: TGTGCCAGCAGCACCGGGACTAGCGGGAGACGGGACACCGGGGAGCTGTTTTTT
clone_size: NA
j_call: TRBJ2-2
d_call: TRBD2
v_call: TRBV13

cdr3_aa: CARSDSTSAATYEQYF
cdr3_nt: TGTGCCAGGTCGGACAGTACAAGTGCCGCTACGTACGAGCAGTACTTC
clone_size: NA
j_call: TRBJ2-7
d_call: NA
v_call: TRBV2

cdr3_aa: CASSPAGGAAYLYEQYF
cdr3_nt: TGTGCCAGCAGTCCCGCCGGGGGGGCCGCATACCTTTACGAGCAGTACTTC
clone_size: once
j_call: TRBJ2-7
d_call: TRBD2
v_call: TRBV28

cdr3_aa: CASSSTGDNNEKLFF
cdr3_nt: TGTGCCAGCAGCTCGACAGGGGATAATAATGAAAAACTGTTTTTT
clone_size: NA
j_call: TRBJ1-4
d_call: TRBD1
v_call: TRBV7-9

cdr3_aa: CASSKTATDTQYF
cdr3_nt: TGTGCCAGCAGCAAGACAGCCACAGATACGCAGTATTTT
clone_size: NA
j_call: TRBJ2-3
d_call: NA
v_call: TRBV5-5

cdr3_aa: CASSQALAGALNEQFF
cdr3_nt: TGTGCCAGCAGCCAAGCCTTAGCGGGAGCGTTGAATGAGCAGTTCTTC
clone_size: once
j_call: TRBJ2-1
d_call: TRBD2
v_call: TRBV14

cdr3_aa: CASIHLGSGTGNEQFF
cdr3_nt: TGTGCCAGCATCCATCTGGGTAGCGGGACCGGCAATGAGCAGTTCTTC
clone_size: NA
j_call: TRBJ2-1
d_call: TRBD2
v_call: TRBV3-1/TRBV3-2

cdr3_aa: CASSAPGGGNQPQHF
cdr3_nt: TGTGCCAGCAGCGCCCCTGGGGGGGGCAATCAGCCCCAGCATTTT
clone_size: NA
j_call: TRBJ1-5
d_call: NA
v_call: TRBV2

cdr3_aa: CASRKTPNYGYTF
cdr3_nt: TGTGCCAGCAGAAAGACACCTAACTATGGCTACACCTTC
clone_size: NA
j_call: TRBJ1-2
d_call: NA
v_call: TRBV28

cdr3_aa: CASSVLMLYNEQFF
cdr3_nt: TGTGCCAGCAGCGTCCTAATGCTGTACAATGAGCAGTTCTTC
clone_size: NA
j_call: TRBJ2-1
d_call: NA
v_call: TRBV6-2/TRBV6-3

cdr3_aa: CAISDRYGGNQPQHF
cdr3_nt: TGTGCCATCAGTGATCGGTACGGGGGCAATCAGCCCCAGCATTTT
clone_size: NA
j_call: TRBJ1-5
d_call: NA
v_call: TRBV10-3

cdr3_aa: CASTPGQGYSTGELFF
cdr3_nt: TGCGCCAGCACCCCCGGACAGGGGTACTCCACCGGGGAGCTGTTTTTT
clone_size: NA
j_call: TRBJ2-2
d_call: TRBD1
v_call: TRBV5-1

cdr3_aa: CASSIDWWGPDGELFF
cdr3_nt: TGTGCCAGTAGTATAGATTGGTGGGGGCCTGACGGGGAGCTGTTTTTT
clone_size: few
j_call: TRBJ2-2
d_call: NA
v_call: TRBV19

cdr3_aa: CASSWDRGRLGQYF
cdr3_nt: TGTGCCAGCAGCTGGGACAGGGGGAGGCTCGGGCAGTACTTC
clone_size: few
j_call: TRBJ2-7
d_call: TRBD1
v_call: TRBV28

cdr3_aa: CASSRDSEKPQHF
cdr3_nt: TGTGCCAGCAGCCGGGATTCGGAGAAGCCCCAGCATTTT
clone_size: once
j_call: TRBJ1-5
d_call: NA
v_call: TRBV6-5

cdr3_aa: CASSLRQGSIEQYF
cdr3_nt: TGTGCCAGCAGTCTTCGACAGGGGTCCATCGAGCAGTACTTC
clone_size: NA
j_call: TRBJ2-7
d_call: TRBD1
v_call: TRBV6-5

cdr3_aa: CASSGTGSSRKGYTF
cdr3_nt: TGTGCCAGCAGTGGGACAGGGTCTTCTCGAAAGGGCTACACCTTC
clone_size: NA
j_call: TRBJ1-2
d_call: TRBD1
v_call: TRBV28

cdr3_aa: CASSVASASYEQYF
cdr3_nt: TGTGCCAGCAGCGTTGCTAGCGCCTCCTACGAGCAGTACTTC
clone_size: once
j_call: TRBJ2-7
d_call: NA
v_call: TRBV9

cdr3_aa: CASSQDLTAGTYNSPLHF
cdr3_nt: TGTGCCAGCAGCCAAGATCTTACGGCGGGTACCTATAATTCACCCCTCCACTTT
clone_size: once
j_call: TRBJ1-6
d_call: NA
v_call: TRBV3-1/TRBV3-2

cdr3_aa: CASRLNGGDEKLFF
cdr3_nt: TGTGCCAGCAGATTGAACGGGGGGGATGAAAAACTGTTTTTT
clone_size: once
j_call: TRBJ1-4
d_call: NA
v_call: TRBV5-6

cdr3_aa: CASSIGLAGNYEQYF
cdr3_nt: TGTGCCAGTAGTATAGGCCTAGCGGGGAACTACGAGCAGTACTTC
clone_size: NA
j_call: TRBJ2-7
d_call: TRBD2
v_call: TRBV19

cdr3_aa: CATMVSGSYEQYF
cdr3_nt: TGTGCCACCATGGTTTCGGGATCCTACGAGCAGTACTTC
clone_size: NA
j_call: TRBJ2-7
d_call: NA
v_call: TRBV15

cdr3_aa: CASSYAPTGGSAFF
cdr3_nt: TGTGCCAGCAGTTACGCTCCGACAGGGGGTTCGGCTTTCTTT
clone_size: NA
j_call: TRBJ1-1
d_call: TRBD1
v_call: TRBV6-5

cdr3_aa: CASSPGAGGGEKLFF
cdr3_nt: TGTGCCAGCAGCCCAGGGGCGGGGGGAGGTGAAAAACTGTTTTTT
clone_size: NA
j_call: TRBJ1-4
d_call: NA
v_call: TRBV9

cdr3_aa: CASSLVTGIYEQYF
cdr3_nt: TGTGCCAGCTCTCTGGTGACAGGGATCTACGAGCAGTACTTC
clone_size: NA
j_call: TRBJ2-7
d_call: TRBD1
v_call: TRBV2

cdr3_aa: CATFRGQLYGYTF
cdr3_nt: TGTGCCACCTTCCGGGGACAGCTTTATGGCTACACCTTC
clone_size: NA
j_call: TRBJ1-2
d_call: TRBD1
v_call: TRBV28

cdr3_aa: CSASLPEGGNQPQHF
cdr3_nt: TGCAGTGCCAGTTTACCCGAGGGGGGCAATCAGCCCCAGCATTTT
clone_size: NA
j_call: TRBJ1-5
d_call: NA
v_call: TRBV20-1

cdr3_aa: CASSVDEARYGYTF
cdr3_nt: TGTGCCAGCAGCGTAGATGAGGCACGCTATGGCTACACCTTC
clone_size: NA
j_call: TRBJ1-2
d_call: NA
v_call: TRBV9

cdr3_aa: CASGLSSGVVESTGELFF
cdr3_nt: TGTGCTAGTGGTTTGTCTAGCGGGGTAGTAGAAAGCACCGGGGAGCTGTTTTTT
clone_size: NA
j_call: TRBJ2-2
d_call: TRBD2
v_call: TRBV12-5

cdr3_aa: CSVLTGANSPLHF
cdr3_nt: TGCAGCGTTTTGACAGGGGCAAATTCACCCCTCCACTTT
clone_size: NA
j_call: TRBJ1-6
d_call: TRBD1
v_call: TRBV29-1

cdr3_aa: CASSLGLDTGELFF
cdr3_nt: TGTGCCAGCAGCTTGGGACTAGACACCGGGGAGCTGTTTTTT
clone_size: NA
j_call: TRBJ2-2
d_call: TRBD2
v_call: TRBV7-3

cdr3_aa: CASSNLQGDTQYF
cdr3_nt: TGTGCCAGCAGCAATCTCCAGGGAGATACGCAGTATTTT
clone_size: NA
j_call: TRBJ2-3
d_call: NA
v_call: TRBV5-5

cdr3_aa: CASSVAGGQGFSYEQYF
cdr3_nt: TGTGCCAGCAGCGTAGCTGGAGGACAGGGATTCTCCTACGAGCAGTACTTC
clone_size: NA
j_call: TRBJ2-7
d_call: TRBD1
v_call: TRBV9

cdr3_aa: CASSNIDRESQPQHF
cdr3_nt: TGTGCCAGTAGTAACATAGACAGGGAGAGTCAGCCCCAGCATTTT
clone_size: NA
j_call: TRBJ1-5
d_call: TRBD1
v_call: TRBV19

cdr3_aa: CASRSYRESTDTQYF
cdr3_nt: TGTGCCAGCAGATCTTACAGGGAATCCACAGATACGCAGTATTTT
clone_size: NA
j_call: TRBJ2-3
d_call: NA
v_call: TRBV6-5

cdr3_aa: CASSDTGGSYEQYF
cdr3_nt: TGTGCCAGCAGCGACACAGGGGGTTCCTACGAGCAGTACTTC
clone_size: few
j_call: TRBJ2-7
d_call: TRBD1
v_call: TRBV7-3

cdr3_aa: CSASSGRASSEQYF
cdr3_nt: TGCAGTGCTAGTAGCGGGAGGGCCTCTAGCGAGCAGTACTTC
clone_size: NA
j_call: TRBJ2-7
d_call: TRBD2
v_call: TRBV20-1

cdr3_aa: CASSSRGTSETQYF
cdr3_nt: TGTGCCAGCAGCTCTCGAGGTACAAGTGAGACCCAGTACTTC
clone_size: NA
j_call: TRBJ2-5
d_call: NA
v_call: TRBV3-1/TRBV3-2

cdr3_aa: CASSITGSAGELFF
cdr3_nt: TGTGCCAGCAGTATTACAGGGTCGGCCGGGGAGCTGTTTTTT
clone_size: NA
j_call: TRBJ2-2
d_call: NA
v_call: TRBV6-5

cdr3_aa: CASSPHPGRERTEAFF
cdr3_nt: TGTGCCAGCAGCCCCCACCCCGGACGGGAACGCACTGAAGCTTTCTTT
clone_size: NA
j_call: TRBJ1-1
d_call: NA
v_call: TRBV3-1/TRBV3-2

cdr3_aa: CASSYSRDSNNNEQFF
cdr3_nt: TGTGCCAGCAGTTATTCCCGGGACTCTAACAACAATGAGCAGTTCTTC
clone_size: NA
j_call: TRBJ2-1
d_call: NA
v_call: TRBV6-2/TRBV6-3

cdr3_aa: CASADRGSNQPQHF
cdr3_nt: TGTGCCAGCGCGGACAGGGGGAGCAATCAGCCCCAGCATTTT
clone_size: NA
j_call: TRBJ1-5
d_call: TRBD1
v_call: TRBV6-5

cdr3_aa: CASTLGLEVEQFF
cdr3_nt: TGTGCCAGCACCCTGGGGCTAGAGGTTGAGCAGTTCTTC
clone_size: NA
j_call: TRBJ2-1
d_call: NA
v_call: TRBV2

cdr3_aa: CASSGSRGPTDGYTF
cdr3_nt: TGTGCCAGCAGTGGTAGCAGGGGTCCTACAGACGGCTACACCTTC
clone_size: NA
j_call: TRBJ1-2
d_call: NA
v_call: TRBV2

cdr3_aa: CASSRSGTSESRQYF
cdr3_nt: TGTGCCAGCAGCAGATCCGGGACTTCAGAGAGTCGGCAGTACTTC
clone_size: NA
j_call: TRBJ2-7
d_call: NA
v_call: TRBV7-9

cdr3_aa: CASSFSAAQYF
cdr3_nt: TGTGCCAGCAGTTTTTCCGCGGCCCAGTACTTC
clone_size: NA
j_call: TRBJ2-5
d_call: NA
v_call: TRBV12-3/TRBV12-4

cdr3_aa: CASNTPERGGQPQHF
cdr3_nt: TGTGCCAGTAACACACCTGAAAGGGGAGGACAGCCCCAGCATTTT
clone_size: few
j_call: TRBJ1-5
d_call: NA
v_call: TRBV19

cdr3_aa: CASSDGLAEYNEQFF
cdr3_nt: TGTGCCAGCAGCGACGGACTAGCGGAGTACAATGAGCAGTTCTTC
clone_size: few
j_call: TRBJ2-1
d_call: TRBD2
v_call: TRBV5-4

cdr3_aa: CATSNTENTEAFF
cdr3_nt: TGTGCCACCAGCAATACAGAGAACACTGAAGCTTTCTTT
clone_size: NA
j_call: TRBJ1-1
d_call: NA
v_call: TRBV24-1